Following are 20 T cell receptor beta chains from one sample sequenced in a study of read filtering for tumor transcriptome and immune sequencing. This library used roughly 0.4 ug RNA and molecular barcoded adaptors spanning alpha/delta and beta/gamma chains. MiXCR was run by TCRdb on the reads, yielding one entry per CDR3 protein. This sample yields about 54,000 distinct CDR3 sequences, of which 9% to 15% are seen a single time; roughly 17% belongs to the top ten. The sequenced material came from a population of CD138-negative cells sorted from bone marrow. Every receptor here comes from a donor at least 40 years old with multiple myeloma.

This clonotype came up many times. The chain recombines TRBV12-3 or TRBV12-4 with TRBJ2-5; D is undetermined. V dropped 2 bases and J dropped 0 bases, with 4 bases sitting between them. The CDR3 contains 13 residues. The CDR3 region is CASSLTDQETQYF. CDR3 in DNA: TGTGCCAGCAGTTTAACAGACCAAGAGACCCAGTACTTC.

This clonotype came up many times. The chain has TRBV15 and TRBJ2-3; no definite D call. V was cut by 0 bases and J by 0 bases, with 10 bases left in between. The length of the CDR3 is 16 residues. The V gene's germline CDR1 is LNHNV and CDR2 YYDKDF (reference sequence). In DNA, the CDR3 is TGTGCCACCAGCAGAGACTGGGTTGGTAGCACAGATACGCAGTATTTT. This sequence encodes CATSRDWVGSTDTQYF.

This clonotype has ten or more counts. This chain joins TRBV6-4 and TRBJ2-3; 12 nucleotides match TRBD2. CDR3 length: 16 amino acids. The V gene end was trimmed by 0 bases and the J gene end by 6 bases; junction bases not matched to a gene: 4. Germline V gives CDR1 MRHNA, CDR2 SNTAGT. CDR3 region: CASSDSASGGEDTQYF. In DNA, the CDR3 is TGTGCCAGCAGTGACTCGGCTAGCGGGGGGGAGGATACGCAGTATTTT.

This clonotype was picked up many times. This sequence joins TRBV10-3 and TRBJ1-2; D might be TRBD1 (5 bases). The CDR3 is made up of 13 amino acids. The ends were cut back, 4 bases at V and 6 bases at J, with 12 bases in the middle. Germline CDR1 reads ENHRY; CDR2 reads SYGVKD. The CDR3 loop reads CAISGRDKDGYTF. CDR3 coding DNA: TGTGCCATCAGTGGCAGGGATAAGGATGGCTACACCTTC.

This rearrangement joins TRBV29-1 to TRBJ2-7; possibly TRBD1 for D (6 bases). Germline V CDR1 and CDR2: SQVTM, ANQGSEA. V was shortened by 0 bases and J by 5 bases, with 11 bases between the two germline ends. This CDR3 has 13 amino acids. The CDR3 DNA sequence: TGCAGCGTTGAAGAGTTGCAGGGGAACGAGCAGTACTTC. Translation: CSVEELQGNEQYF.

This clonotype has a count of ten or more. The gene calls are TRBV7-9 and TRBJ1-1; D not resolved. The CDR3 covers 14 residues. Germline V gene sequence: CDR1 SEHNR, CDR2 FQNEAQ (reference sequence). Trimming took 5 bases from V and 6 from J, leaving 16 bases between them. The CDR3 is CASSPPSGFAEAFF. Here the CDR3 DNA reads TGTGCCAGCAGCCCACCATCTGGTTTCGCTGAAGCTTTCTTT.

This clonotype was recorded at least ten times. DNA of the CDR3: TGCGCCAGCAGCTATCTGGCGGGGGGAACAGATACGCAGTATTTT. It encodes CASSYLAGGTDTQYF. The rearrangement joins TRBV5-1 to TRBJ2-3, with 8 bases aligning to TRBD2. CDR1 and CDR2 from the germline V gene are SGHRS and YFSETQ. The CDR3 is 15 residues long. V dropped 3 bases and J dropped 3; count of bases not matched to a gene: 6.

This clonotype was counted at least ten times. The chain carries TRBV20-1 and TRBJ1-5, with D perhaps TRBD1 (5 bases). CDR3 length equals 15 residues. The V end was cut by 0 bases, the J end by 6 bases, with 15 bases between. CDR1 and CDR2 from the germline V gene are DFQATT and SNEGSKA (reference sequence). CDR3 loop: CSARDAQGWGQPQHF. The DNA of the CDR3 is TGCAGTGCTAGAGATGCCCAGGGTTGGGGTCAGCCCCAGCATTTT.

This clonotype was observed at least ten times. J is TRBJ1-5 and V is TRBV27; D is ambiguous. This CDR3 is 15 amino acids long. The V end was cut by 6 bases, the J end by 3 bases, with 15 bases between. Germline values: CDR1 MNHEY, CDR2 SMNVEV (reference sequence). For the CDR3, the DNA is TGTGCCAGCAGGGAGGCTAATTCGCCCAATCAGCCCCAGCATTTT. Its translation is CASREANSPNQPQHF.

In this sample, this clonotype turned up many times. The CDR3 coding sequence is TGCGCCAGCAGCTTGGACAGGGGCGATGAGCAGTTCTTC. It specifies CASSLDRGDEQFF. The chain has TRBV5-1 and TRBJ2-1, with 7 bases aligning to TRBD1. J was trimmed by 8 bases and V by 0 bases; bases with no gene match: 2. CDR1 and CDR2 (germline): SGHRS, YFSETQ. CDR3 length: 13 residues.

This clonotype was seen repeatedly, ten times or more. V and J are TRBV4-2 and TRBJ1-1, with D possibly TRBD1 on 5 matching bases. V was clipped by 3 bases and J by 1 base, with 18 bases between them. Per germline, CDR1 LGHNA and CDR2 YNFKEQ. This CDR3 is built from 17 residues. The CDR3 loop reads CASSQEAGISSNTEAFF. As DNA, the CDR3 is TGTGCCAGCAGCCAGGAGGCAGGGATAAGTTCGAACACTGAAGCTTTCTTT.

Ten or more counts support this clonotype. This chain joins TRBV20-1 and TRBJ1-1, with D possibly matching TRBD1 (6 bases). The V gene lost 6 bases and the J gene lost 6 bases, with 17 bases spanning the gap. The germline CDR1 and CDR2 sequences are DFQATT and SNEGSKA (reference sequence). This CDR3 contains 13 residues. CDR3 sequence: CSAPTGVGSEAFF. CDR3 DNA sequence: TGCAGTGCGCCGACAGGCGTGGGCTCTGAAGCTTTCTTT.

About this clonotype: One junction end disagrees with the germline gene, perhaps due to a read error. The chain couples TRBV5-1 to TRBJ2-7; possibly TRBD2 for D (5 bases). This CDR3 has 13 amino acids. CDR1 is SGHRS and CDR2 is YFSETQ in the germline V gene. The CDR3 spells CASTLGRGGEQYF. The CDR3 DNA sequence: TGCGCCAGCACCTTGGGCCGTGGCGGGGAGCAGTACTTC.

This clonotype was observed many times. This chain uses TRBV2 with TRBJ2-3, with D unresolved. V lost 5 bases and J 2 bases, leaving 5 bases between the germline ends. The V gene's germline CDR1 is SNHLY and CDR2 FYNNEI. The CDR3 is 12 residues long. The CDR3 coding sequence is TGTGCCAGCAGTAGGACCACAGATACGCAGTATTTT. Its translation is CASSRTTDTQYF.

This clonotype was seen many times. V and J are TRBV12-3 or TRBV12-4 and TRBJ1-2; perhaps TRBD1 as D (5 bases). V shed 3 bases and J shed 4 bases, with 6 bases lying between them. The CDR3 consists of 12 residues. The CDR3 loop is CASSLTVYGYTF. CDR3 coding DNA: TGTGCCAGCAGTTTGACAGTCTATGGCTACACCTTC.

This clonotype is labeled large (0.1 to 1%). The V gene is TRBV29-1, the J gene TRBJ2-1; D unclear. The end of the DNA aligns better with TRBJ2-7, so the J call may be wrong. Germline V gene data show CDR1 as SQVTM and CDR2 as ANQGSEA. This CDR3 is built from 10 residues. CDR3 sequence: CSVVQHEQYF. The CDR3 bases are TGCAGCGTTGTCCAACACGAGCAGTACTTC.

This clonotype was counted many times. This chain connects TRBV3-1 to TRBJ1-1, with D perhaps matching TRBD1 (5 bases). V lost 7 bases to trimming and J lost 5 bases, with 17 bases between them. Germline lookup yields CDR1 LGHDT and CDR2 YNNKEL (reference sequence). The CDR3 runs 14 residues. CDR3 sequence: CASIFSGARTEAFF. The CDR3 DNA follows: TGTGCCAGCATTTTTTCTGGGGCGCGGACTGAAGCTTTCTTT.

This clonotype was observed many times. The chain has TRBV5-1 and TRBJ1-1; D may be TRBD1 (5 bases). Germline V gene data show CDR1 as SGHRS and CDR2 as YFSETQ. The CDR3 length is 14 residues. The ends were cut back, 2 bases at V and 1 base at J, with 9 bases in the middle. CDR3 in amino acids: CASSLGGANTEAFF. In DNA, the CDR3 is TGCGCCAGCAGCTTAGGCGGGGCGAACACTGAAGCTTTCTTT.

At least ten counts were recorded for this clonotype. This chain links TRBV20-1 with TRBJ2-3, with 8 bases matching TRBD2. CDR1 DFQATT and CDR2 SNEGSKA come from the germline V gene (reference sequence). This CDR3 has 15 amino acids. Losses at the gene ends were 3 bases for V and 1 base for J; bases not matched to a gene: 6. In DNA form, the CDR3 reads TGCAGTGCTAGTGAGAGTAGCGGGGGCACAGATACGCAGTATTTT. It is translated as CSASESSGGTDTQYF.

In this sample, this clonotype turned up many times. V gene TRBV4-1 combines with J gene TRBJ2-1; 13 bases match TRBD2. The CDR3 runs 16 residues. From germline, CDR1 is MGHRA and CDR2 YSYEKL. V was pared by 1 base and J by 9 bases, with 6 bases of the junction left unmatched. The CDR3 DNA sequence: TGCGCCAGCAGCCAAGCGACTAGCGGGAGGACCCCTGAGCAGTTCTTC. Its translation: CASSQATSGRTPEQFF.